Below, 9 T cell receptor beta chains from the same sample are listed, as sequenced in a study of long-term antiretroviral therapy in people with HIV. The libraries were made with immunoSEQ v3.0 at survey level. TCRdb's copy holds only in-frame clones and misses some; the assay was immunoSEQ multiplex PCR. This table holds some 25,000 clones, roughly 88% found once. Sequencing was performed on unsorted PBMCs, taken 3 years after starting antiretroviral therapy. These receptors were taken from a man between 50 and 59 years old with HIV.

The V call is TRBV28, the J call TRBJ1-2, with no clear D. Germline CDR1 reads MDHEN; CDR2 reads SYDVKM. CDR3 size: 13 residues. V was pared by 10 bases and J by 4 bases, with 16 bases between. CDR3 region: CATGPGRSYGYTF. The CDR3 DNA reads TGTGCCACCGGCCCCGGGCGGAGCTATGGCTACACCTTC.

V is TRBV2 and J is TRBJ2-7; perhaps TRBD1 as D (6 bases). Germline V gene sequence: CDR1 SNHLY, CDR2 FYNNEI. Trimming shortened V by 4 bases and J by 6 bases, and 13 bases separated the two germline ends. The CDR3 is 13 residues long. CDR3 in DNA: TGTGCCAGCAGTGTAGCAGGGGCGGGCGAGCAGTACTTC. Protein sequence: CASSVAGAGEQYF.

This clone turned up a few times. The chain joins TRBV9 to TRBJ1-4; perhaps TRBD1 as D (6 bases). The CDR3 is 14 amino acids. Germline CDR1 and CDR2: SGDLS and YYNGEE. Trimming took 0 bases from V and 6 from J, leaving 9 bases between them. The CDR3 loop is CASSVGGLHEKLFF. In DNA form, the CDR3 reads TGTGCCAGCAGCGTAGGGGGGCTGCATGAAAAACTGTTTTTT.

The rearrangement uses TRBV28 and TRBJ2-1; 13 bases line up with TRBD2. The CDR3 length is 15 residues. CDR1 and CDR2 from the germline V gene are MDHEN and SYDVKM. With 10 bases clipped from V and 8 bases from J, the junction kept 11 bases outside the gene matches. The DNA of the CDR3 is TGTGCCACCCGACTAGCGGGAGGCCGCGGCCATGAGCAGTTCTTC. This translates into CATRLAGGRGHEQFF. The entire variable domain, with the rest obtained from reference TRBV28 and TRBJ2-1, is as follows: DVKVTQSSRYLVKRTGEKVFLECVQDMDHENMFWYRQDPGLGLRLIYFSYDVKMKEKGDIPEGYSVSREKKERFSLILESASTNQTSMYLCATRLAGGRGHEQFFGPGTRLTVL.

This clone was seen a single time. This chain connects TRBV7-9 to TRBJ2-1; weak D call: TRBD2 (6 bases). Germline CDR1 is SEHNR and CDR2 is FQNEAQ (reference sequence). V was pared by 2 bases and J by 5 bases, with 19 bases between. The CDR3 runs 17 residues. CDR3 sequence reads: CASSLLREWSKDNEQFF. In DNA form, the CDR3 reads TGTGCCAGCAGCTTACTGCGGGAATGGTCTAAAGACAATGAGCAGTTCTTC.

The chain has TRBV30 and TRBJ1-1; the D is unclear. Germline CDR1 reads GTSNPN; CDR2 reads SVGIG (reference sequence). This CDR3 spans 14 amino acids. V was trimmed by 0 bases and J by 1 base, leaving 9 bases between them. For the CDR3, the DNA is TGTGCCTGGAGTGTTGGCTCAAAGAACACTGAAGCTTTCTTT. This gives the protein CAWSVGSKNTEAFF.

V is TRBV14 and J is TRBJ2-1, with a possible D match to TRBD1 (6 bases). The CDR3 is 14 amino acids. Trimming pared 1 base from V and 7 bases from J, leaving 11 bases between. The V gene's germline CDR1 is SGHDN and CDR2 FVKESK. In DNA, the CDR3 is TGTGCCAGCAGCCAAGTTGGGGGCCGGAATGAGCAGTTCTTC. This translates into CASSQVGGRNEQFF.

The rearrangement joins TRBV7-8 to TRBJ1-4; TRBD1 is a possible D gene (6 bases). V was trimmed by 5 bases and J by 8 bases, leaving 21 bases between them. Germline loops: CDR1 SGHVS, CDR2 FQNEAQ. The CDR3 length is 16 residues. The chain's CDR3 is CASSPSRVRGYEKLFF. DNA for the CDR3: TGTGCCAGCAGCCCCAGTAGGGTCAGGGGTTACGAAAAACTGTTTTTT. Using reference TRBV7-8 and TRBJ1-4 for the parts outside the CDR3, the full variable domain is GAGVSQSPRYKVAKRGQDVALRCDPISGHVSLFWYQQALGQGPEFLTYFQNEAQLDKSGLPSDRFFAERPEGSVSTLKIQRTQQEDSAVYLCASSPSRVRGYEKLFFGSGTQLSVL.

The CDR3 reads CASSQLTAKNIQYF. The CDR3 coding sequence is TGTGCCAGCAGCCAGTTGACAGCCAAAAACATTCAGTACTTC. V is TRBV7-9 and J is TRBJ2-4; D gene ambiguous. Germline V lookup: CDR1 SEHNR, CDR2 FQNEAQ (reference sequence). The CDR3 contains 14 residues. Trimming pared 5 bases from V and 0 bases from J, leaving 8 bases between. Full variable domain (remainder filled in from reference TRBV7-9 and TRBJ2-4): DTGVSQNPRHKITKRGQNVTFRCDPISEHNRLYWYRQTLGQGPEFLTYFQNEAQLEKSRLLSDRFSAERPKGSFSTLEIQRTEQGDSAMYLCASSQLTAKNIQYFGAGTRLSVL.